This section outlines one TCR beta chain sequence together with its context. Its antigen is undetermined. Primers: 60 Vbeta forward and 13 Jbeta reverse. Data came from immunoSEQ multiplex PCR; TCRdb stores just in-frame clones and leaves some out. The sample yields about 150,000 clones, around four fifths seen once. This entry comes from a study of cytomegalovirus exposure and HLA in healthy donors. Study results and limitations: Earlier results showed most TCR beta V segments being productive about 90% or about 30% of the time. In a later analysis, HLA-associated beta chains showed higher expansion and lower generation probabilities than comparable chains. Researchers counted around 180 TCR beta chains as cytomegalovirus-associated. Later analysis identified a missense DCLRE1C variant that was linked to TCR beta V- and J-gene trimming.

This CDR3 comprises 13 residues. Germline V CDR1 and CDR2: SGHNT, YENEEA. V lost 5 bases and J 0 bases, leaving 7 bases between the germline ends. The receptor's source is a woman in her 30s in good health and CMV-seropositive. The sample comprised PBMCs. The V gene is TRBV11-3, the J gene TRBJ1-1; tentatively, D is TRBD1 (5 bases). CDR3 in DNA: TGTGCCAGCAGCCGACAGATGAACACTGAAGCTTTCTTT. As protein: CASSRQMNTEAFF. The entire variable domain, with the rest obtained from reference TRBV11-3 and TRBJ1-1, is as follows: EAGVVQSPRYKIIEKKQPVAFWCNPISGHNTLYWYLQNLGQGPELLIRYENEEAVDDSQLPKDRFSAERLKGVDSTLKIQPAELGDSAVYLCASSRQMNTEAFFGQGTRLTVV.